This is a list of T cell receptor beta chains from one sample in a study of T cell clones after liver transplantation. Measured with immunoSEQ multiplex PCR; TCRdb has only the in-frame clones, and not every one. The profile covers around 71,000 clones, with under 90% appearing a single time and 0.65% to 0.85% taken by the ten largest. The sample here was CD4+ T cells from blood, taken 12 months after liver transplant. The source is a human patient who received a liver transplant. Some T cells here may be from the graft donor. The CDR3 runs from the conserved cysteine through the conserved F or W. Not all rows give a size; the values are once, few, many and, for expanded clones, a class.

clone size: .
V gene: TRBV6-5
J gene: TRBJ2-7
CDR3 protein: CASSPSILGTGEQYF

clone size: .
V gene: TRBV9
J gene: TRBJ1-3
CDR3 protein: CASSVLDSAGNTIYF

clone size: .
V gene: TRBV6-1
J gene: TRBJ2-1
CDR3 protein: CASIRSGSLRNEQFF

clone size: .
V gene: TRBV7-3
J gene: TRBJ2-2
CDR3 protein: CASSSQGRWAGELFF

clone size: .
V gene: TRBV19
J gene: TRBJ1-5
CDR3 protein: CASSIELRTGPMKPQHF

clone size: .
V gene: TRBV28
J gene: TRBJ1-1
CDR3 protein: CASRGDRANGVGAFF

clone size: .
V gene: TRBV18
J gene: TRBJ2-7
CDR3 protein: CASSPSPYEQYF

clone size: .
V gene: TRBV19
J gene: TRBJ2-1
CDR3 protein: CASSSVAGGRNEQFF

clone size: .
V gene: TRBV5-1
J gene: TRBJ1-1
CDR3 protein: CASSGNTEAFF

clone size: few
V gene: TRBV7-2
J gene: TRBJ2-7
CDR3 protein: CASSLEGYSYEQYF

clone size: .
V gene: TRBV6-5
J gene: TRBJ2-1
CDR3 protein: CASSPRGRLGNEQFF

clone size: .
V gene: TRBV5-4
J gene: TRBJ2-3
CDR3 protein: CASNRAGGHTDTQYF

clone size: .
V gene: TRBV11-2
J gene: TRBJ1-3
CDR3 protein: CASSLYTENTIYF

clone size: .
V gene: TRBV28
J gene: TRBJ1-5
CDR3 protein: CASSFARESQPQHF

clone size: .
V gene: TRBV25-1
J gene: TRBJ1-1
CDR3 protein: CASTRTGANTEAFF

clone size: .
V gene: TRBV30
J gene: TRBJ2-4
CDR3 protein: CAWSWSALGIQYF

clone size: .
V gene: TRBV28
J gene: TRBJ1-2
CDR3 protein: CASSLFPFEGYGYTF

clone size: .
V gene: TRBV7-9
J gene: TRBJ2-1
CDR3 protein: CASSSFGSGRYNEQFF

clone size: .
V gene: TRBV5-1
J gene: TRBJ2-1
CDR3 protein: CASSFPEGPTSGLGYNEQFF

clone size: few
V gene: TRBV19
J gene: TRBJ1-4
CDR3 protein: CASSLQGGEKLFF

clone size: .
V gene: TRBV28
J gene: TRBJ1-2
CDR3 protein: CASSLSTRGGGAGGYTF

clone size: .
V gene: TRBV5-1
J gene: TRBJ2-5
CDR3 protein: CASSLRAELYQETQYF

clone size: .
V gene: TRBV6-6
J gene: TRBJ1-2
CDR3 protein: CASSSSRQVEGYTF

clone size: few
V gene: TRBV18
J gene: TRBJ1-1
CDR3 protein: CASSSTENTEAFF

clone size: .
V gene: TRBV5-4
J gene: TRBJ2-6
CDR3 protein: CASSATGSGANVLTF

clone size: .
V gene: TRBV6-5
J gene: TRBJ2-7
CDR3 protein: CASSSTGTGPYEQYF

clone size: .
V gene: TRBV2
J gene: TRBJ1-2
CDR3 protein: CASSEGQRNYTF

clone size: .
V gene: TRBV25-1
J gene: TRBJ1-2
CDR3 protein: CASSRGGGYTF

clone size: .
V gene: TRBV10-3
J gene: TRBJ2-6
CDR3 protein: CAISEVTGVNGANVLTF

clone size: .
V gene: TRBV19
J gene: TRBJ1-5
CDR3 protein: CASSRGTGGSQPQHF

clone size: .
V gene: TRBV7-9
J gene: TRBJ1-2
CDR3 protein: CASSFWDRGDYGYTF

clone size: .
V gene: TRBV28
J gene: TRBJ2-3
CDR3 protein: CASSFGGSTGDTQYF

clone size: .
V gene: TRBV10-3
J gene: TRBJ1-1
CDR3 protein: CATQTGMNTEAFF

clone size: .
V gene: TRBV9
J gene: TRBJ2-3
CDR3 protein: CASSASLDGTDTQYF

clone size: .
V gene: TRBV11-3
J gene: TRBJ2-3
CDR3 protein: CASSLSRIDTQYF

clone size: .
V gene: TRBV9
J gene: TRBJ2-1
CDR3 protein: CASSATSGRYNEQFF

clone size: .
V gene: TRBV2
J gene: TRBJ2-1
CDR3 protein: CAHRGAREQFF

clone size: .
V gene: TRBV27
J gene: TRBJ2-7
CDR3 protein: CASSFDRALLQEQYF

clone size: few
V gene: TRBV6-6
J gene: TRBJ2-7
CDR3 protein: CASSYSSYPQSYEQYF

clone size: .
V gene: TRBV18
J gene: TRBJ1-1
CDR3 protein: CASSPEAPGRPKAEAFF

clone size: .
V gene: TRBV5-1
J gene: TRBJ1-1
CDR3 protein: CASSLAQEAFF

clone size: .
V gene: TRBV9
J gene: TRBJ1-2
CDR3 protein: CASSVEGTNSYGYTF

clone size: .
V gene: TRBV5-1
J gene: TRBJ2-5
CDR3 protein: CASSSTGDQETQYF

clone size: .
V gene: TRBV28
J gene: TRBJ1-5
CDR3 protein: CASSPPKGQGQPQHF

clone size: .
V gene: TRBV5-1
J gene: TRBJ2-5
CDR3 protein: CASSRGGRQQETQYF

clone size: once
V gene: TRBV7-6
J gene: TRBJ2-5
CDR3 protein: CASSSHEGLAFVQYF

clone size: once
V gene: TRBV6-1
J gene: TRBJ2-7
CDR3 protein: CASSTGTSRYEQYF

clone size: .
V gene: TRBV5-1
J gene: TRBJ1-2
CDR3 protein: CASSLDRPYGYTF

clone size: few
V gene: TRBV30
J gene: TRBJ2-3
CDR3 protein: CAWTGLAGTDTQYF

clone size: .
V gene: TRBV18
J gene: TRBJ2-4
CDR3 protein: CASSPPSGGAKNIQYF

clone size: .
V gene: TRBV28
J gene: TRBJ1-4
CDR3 protein: CASSFRRGTNEKLFF